This entry describes one T cell receptor (beta chain). Antigen unknown. The data are from a study of Graves' ophthalmopathy and Graves' hyperthyroidism. Study outcomes and limitations: Discrimination between ophthalmopathy and stable hyperthyroidism by a 13-signature model showed nearly 90% sensitivity and less than 84% specificity. Blood contained most expanded thyroid clonotypes exceeding 0.001 frequency.

Amplification of TCR beta CDR3 regions used RNA transcripts. HTBI primers primed a first-round RT-PCR, and a second-round multiplex PCR followed. TCRdb recomputed calls from the multiplex PCR reads with MiXCR, one row per CDR3 protein. Counted here are roughly 700,000 distinct CDR3 sequences, 40% occurring once; the ten biggest clones make up roughly 45%. Germline V gene data show CDR1 as SEHNR and CDR2 as FQNEAQ (reference sequence). The V gene lost 3 bases and the J gene lost 2 bases, with 13 bases spanning the gap. This CDR3 contains 15 residues. The chain uses TRBV7-9 and TRBJ2-5; D not certain. The source material was peripheral blood. This TCR was sampled from an adult man with Graves' ophthalmopathy. CDR3 region: CASSFGPRGQETQYF. DNA for the CDR3: TGTGCCAGCAGCTTCGGGCCTAGAGGACAAGAGACCCAGTACTTC.